This T cell receptor (beta chain) is drawn from a study of T cell repertoires in cytomegalovirus infection (dated by TCRdb to between 2018 and 2020). With regard to the full study: The peptide stimulations were aimed at well-studied HLA-B-restricted epitopes as well as recently identified HLA-C-restricted CMV epitopes, whose presentation resists viral immunomodulation. Donor HLA type was relevant to the analysis, because carriage of CMV infection together with the matching HLA type was indicated by public TCR beta signatures. Broader findings and caveats from the paper: The ex vivo response was dominated by HLA-C-restricted CMV-specific TCR beta clonotypes, which also provided the single most frequent clonotype in two of eight donors. In both this cohort and an independent cohort of a few hundred donors, the cumulative frequency of public TCR beta family members distinguished carriers of CMV infection plus the relevant HLA type.

This clonotype was seen a few times. This clone's antigen is unknown. Base qualities are not at hand, and no much larger clone is one base apart. The treatment or condition label on this specimen signifies: in vitro stimulation with specific CMV peptide epitopes to enrich CMV-specific T cells. The reads were generated on an Illumina HiSeq 1500. Clones were called with MiXCR by TCRdb after fastp trimmed the public reads at Q25, and only in-frame beta chains were retained. One record per CDR3 amino acid sequence lists the most common genes and DNA. The sample includes 700,000 to 900,000 distinct CDR3 sequences, with about 29% observed a single time. The top ten clones comprise 10% to 15% of the sample. CDR1 and CDR2 are drawn from the germline V gene: SGHTA, FQGTGA. Germline trimming: 5 bases from V, 6 bases from J; junction bases outside gene matches: 9. From the cysteine through the phenylalanine, the CDR3 covers 14 amino acids. Just the 42-base CDR3 DNA is kept, in frame starting at base 1.

The TCR comes from a human donor in good health (CMV status not recorded). Some clones in this sample may be carry-over from other donors' samples. The input for sequencing was cultured CD8+ T cells from PBMCs, taken from culture after CMV antigen stimulation. Here the chain combines TRBV7-3 and TRBJ1-2, with TRBD1 identical over 7 junction bases. The DNA reads as follows: TGTGCCAGCAGCGCACGACAGGGTGGGGATGGCTACACCTTC. This translates into CASSARQGGDGYTF.